The table lists the clone carrying this T cell receptor (beta chain) with many counts. Its antigen is unknown. This specimen comes from a study of T cell repertoires in cytomegalovirus infection. About the research overall: Shared public TCR beta signatures pointed to both CMV infection and a matching HLA type. Findings and caveats of the study: Dominating the ex vivo response were HLA-C-restricted CMV-specific TCR beta clonotypes. Accumulated public TCR beta family frequency recognized individuals carrying CMV together with the relevant HLA.

A single record per CDR3 protein comes from TCRdb applying MiXCR to the reads. Among 200,000 to 300,000 distinct CDR3 sequences listed, about 7% were seen once. The TCR comes from a human donor in good health (CMV status not recorded). Some clones in this sample may be carry-over from other donors' samples. Sample: PBMCs.

The CDR3 loop reads CASSFAQETQYF. Here the CDR3 DNA reads TGTGCCAGCAGCTTCGCCCAAGAGACCCAGTACTTC. V and J are TRBV7-2 and TRBJ2-5; the D is unclear. CDR3 length equals 12 residues. Germline lookup yields CDR1 SGHTA and CDR2 FQGNSA. Trimming cost V 3 bases and J 1 base, with 3 bases left between them.